This T cell receptor beta chain derives from a study of early T cells in non-severe SARS-CoV-2 infection. Background on the study: Unsorted whole blood bulk RNA was sequenced, with unpaired chains. Overall study findings and caveats: The matching step, a VDJdb search, favored anti-spike CD8 responses and missed private and CD4 specificities.

Remarks on this clonotype: Its antigen is undetermined.

This CDR3 comprises 14 residues. Trimming removed 3 bases from V and 3 bases from J, with 11 bases in between. Germline CDR1 and CDR2: MNHEY and SMNVEV (reference sequence). TCRdb processed the 5' RACE reads anew with MiXCR; each CDR3 protein has one entry. The sample gives roughly 70,000 distinct CDR3 sequences, 20% of which show up once; 16% is in the top ten. This clonotype originated in an adult who was a healthcare worker with PCR-confirmed SARS-CoV-2 infection or an uninfected control (not recorded which). The chain carries TRBV27 and TRBJ1-2; the D is unclear. The specimen comprised whole blood, sampled at baseline. CDR3 sequence: CASSFSREDYGYTF. The DNA of the CDR3 is TGTGCCAGCAGTTTTTCAAGGGAAGACTATGGCTACACCTTC.